The rows below give T cell receptor beta chains drawn from one sample of a study of cytomegalovirus exposure and HLA in healthy donors. Profiled with immunoSEQ multiplex PCR; TCRdb holds only in-frame clones, not every one. The sample includes under 200,000 clones, roughly 79% of them seen just once. The sequenced material came from PBMCs. These receptors were collected from a male donor in good health and CMV-seropositive. CDR3s include the opening cysteine and the closing phenylalanine or tryptophan. D genes are given only for firm matches. Size values are once, few and many counts, or a class for expanded clones, and some rows have none.

NA TRBJ2-5 TRBV7-3 NA CASSPAGVETQYF TGTGCCAGCAGCCCTGCCGGGGTGGAGACCCAGTACTTC
NA TRBJ1-5 TRBV7-2 NA CASSPPGVQPQHF TGTGCCAGCAGCCCCCCGGGGGTACAGCCCCAGCATTTT
TRBD1 TRBJ2-7 TRBV6-1 NA CASGDRGRSYEQYF TGTGCCAGCGGGGACAGGGGGAGGTCCTACGAGCAGTACTTC
TRBD1 TRBJ2-7 TRBV6-6 NA CASSYQGVAYEQYF TGTGCCAGCAGTTACCAGGGGGTAGCCTACGAGCAGTACTTC
TRBD2 TRBJ2-1 TRBV14 NA CASSQEPAGGYNEQFF TGTGCCAGCAGCCAAGAGCCAGCGGGGGGGTACAATGAGCAGTTCTTC
NA TRBJ2-5 TRBV21-1 NA CASSKRGDPGGETQYF TGTGCCAGCAGCAAAAGGGGGGACCCGGGAGGAGAGACCCAGTACTTC
TRBD1 TRBJ1-1 TRBV4-1 NA CASSRRTGANTEAFF TGCGCCAGCAGCCGAAGGACAGGGGCGAACACTGAAGCTTTCTTT
TRBD1 TRBJ2-7 TRBV15 NA CATSREAGQGADEQYF TGTGCCACCAGCAGAGAAGCGGGACAGGGGGCCGACGAGCAGTACTTC
NA TRBJ1-2 TRBV11-2 NA CASSLSGGHKIFYGYTF TGTGCCAGCAGCTTAAGCGGGGGCCACAAAATCTTCTATGGCTACACCTTC
TRBD1 TRBJ1-3 TRBV4-2 few CASSQDLRGLSGNTIYF TGTGCCAGCAGCCAAGATTTAAGGGGGCTCTCTGGAAACACCATATATTTT
NA TRBJ1-1 TRBV7-6 few CASSSGQLNTEAFF TGTGCCAGCAGCTCTGGACAGCTCAACACTGAAGCTTTCTTT
NA TRBJ2-3 TRBV19 NA CASRGVSTDTQYF TGTGCCAGTCGAGGAGTATCCACAGATACGCAGTATTTT
TRBD2 TRBJ2-1 TRBV2 NA CASSEVRGGHFEQFF TGTGCCAGCAGTGAAGTACGGGGGGGCCATTTTGAGCAGTTCTTC
TRBD1 TRBJ1-1 TRBV27 NA CASSTPDRVEAFF TGTGCCAGCAGTACTCCGGACAGGGTTGAAGCTTTCTTT
NA TRBJ1-6 TRBV18 NA CASSPPSGGSRGNSPLHF TGTGCCAGCTCACCTCCCAGTGGGGGCAGTAGGGGTAATTCACCCCTCCACTTT
NA TRBJ2-1 TRBV4-3 NA CASSLFAGEQFF TGCGCCAGCAGCCTCTTTGCCGGTGAGCAGTTCTTC
TRBD2 TRBJ2-7 TRBV5-4 NA CASSPRASGGKAYEQYF TGTGCCAGCAGCCCCCGAGCTAGCGGGGGAAAAGCCTACGAGCAGTACTTC
NA TRBJ2-5 TRBV10-1 NA CASSDNRDTIQETQYF TGCGCCAGCAGTGATAACCGGGACACCATACAAGAGACCCAGTACTTC
TRBD2 TRBJ2-6 TRBV7-9 NA CASSSTGGEGANVLTF TGTGCCAGCAGCTCAACGGGGGGAGAAGGGGCCAACGTCCTGACTTTC
NA TRBJ1-5 TRBV6-5 few CASSRDGGDQPQHF TGTGCCAGCAGCCGGGACGGGGGGGACCAGCCCCAGCATTTT
TRBD1 TRBJ1-6 TRBV6-1 few CASRDRENSPLHF TGTGCCAGCAGGGACAGGGAGAATTCACCCCTCCACTTT
NA TRBJ2-7 TRBV25-1 NA CASSQPGARFHEQYF TGTGCCAGCAGCCAGCCCGGAGCACGCTTCCACGAGCAGTACTTC
TRBD1 TRBJ2-5 TRBV19 NA CASSMGRDRGETQYF TGTGCCAGTAGTATGGGAAGGGACAGGGGAGAGACCCAGTACTTC